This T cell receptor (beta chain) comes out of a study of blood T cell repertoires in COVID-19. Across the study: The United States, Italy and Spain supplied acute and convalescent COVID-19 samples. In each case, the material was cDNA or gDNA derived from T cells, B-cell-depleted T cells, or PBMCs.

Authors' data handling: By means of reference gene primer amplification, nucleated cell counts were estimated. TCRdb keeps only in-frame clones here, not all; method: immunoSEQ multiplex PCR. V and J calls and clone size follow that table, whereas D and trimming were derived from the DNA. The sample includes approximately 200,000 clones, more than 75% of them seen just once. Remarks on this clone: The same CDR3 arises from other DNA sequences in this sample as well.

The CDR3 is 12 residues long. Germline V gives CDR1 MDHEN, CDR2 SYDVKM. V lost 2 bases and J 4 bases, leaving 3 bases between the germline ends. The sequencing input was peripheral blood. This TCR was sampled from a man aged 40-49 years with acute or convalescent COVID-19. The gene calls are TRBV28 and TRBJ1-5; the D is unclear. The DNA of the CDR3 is TGTGCCAGCAGTTTACGGAATCAGCCCCAGCATTTT. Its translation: CASSLRNQPQHF.